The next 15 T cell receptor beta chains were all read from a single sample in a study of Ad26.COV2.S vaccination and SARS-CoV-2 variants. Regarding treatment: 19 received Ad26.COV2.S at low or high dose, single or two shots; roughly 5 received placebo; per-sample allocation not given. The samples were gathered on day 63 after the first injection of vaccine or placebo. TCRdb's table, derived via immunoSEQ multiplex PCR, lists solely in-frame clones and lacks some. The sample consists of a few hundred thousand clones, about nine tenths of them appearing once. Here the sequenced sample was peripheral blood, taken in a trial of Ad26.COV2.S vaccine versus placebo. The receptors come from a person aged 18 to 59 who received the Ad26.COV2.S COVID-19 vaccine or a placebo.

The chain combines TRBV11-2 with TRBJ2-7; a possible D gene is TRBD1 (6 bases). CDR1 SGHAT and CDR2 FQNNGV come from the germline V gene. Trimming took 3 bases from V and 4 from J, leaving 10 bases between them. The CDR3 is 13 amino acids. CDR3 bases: TGTGCCAGCAGCTTGGACAGTGATTACGAGCAGTACTTC. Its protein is CASSLDSDYEQYF.

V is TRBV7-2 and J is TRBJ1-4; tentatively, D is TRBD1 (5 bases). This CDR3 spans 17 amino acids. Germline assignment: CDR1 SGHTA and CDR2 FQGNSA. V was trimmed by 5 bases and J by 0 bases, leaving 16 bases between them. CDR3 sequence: CASSPYPRQSTNEKLFF. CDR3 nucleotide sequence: TGTGCCAGCAGCCCGTATCCGCGACAGTCAACTAATGAAAAACTGTTTTTT.

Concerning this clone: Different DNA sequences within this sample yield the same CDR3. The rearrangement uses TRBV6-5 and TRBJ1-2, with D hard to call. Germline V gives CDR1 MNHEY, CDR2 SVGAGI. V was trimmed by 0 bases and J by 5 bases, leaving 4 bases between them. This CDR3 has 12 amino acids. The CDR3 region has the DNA TGTGCCAGCAGTTACTCGGGGTATGGCTACACCTTC. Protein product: CASSYSGYGYTF.

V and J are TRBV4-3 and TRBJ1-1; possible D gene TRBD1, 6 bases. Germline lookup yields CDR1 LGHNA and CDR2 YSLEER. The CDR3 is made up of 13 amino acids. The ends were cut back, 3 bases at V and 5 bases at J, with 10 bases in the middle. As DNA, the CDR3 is TGCGCCAGCAGCCATCGAGGGGGGACTGAAGCTTTCTTT. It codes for CASSHRGGTEAFF.

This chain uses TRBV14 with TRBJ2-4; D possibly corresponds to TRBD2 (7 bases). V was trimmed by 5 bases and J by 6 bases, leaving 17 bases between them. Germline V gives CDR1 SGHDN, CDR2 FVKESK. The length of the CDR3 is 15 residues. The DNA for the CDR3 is TGTGCCAGCAGCAGGGGGGGGCGCCCCGGAAACATTCAGTACTTC. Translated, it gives CASSRGGRPGNIQYF.

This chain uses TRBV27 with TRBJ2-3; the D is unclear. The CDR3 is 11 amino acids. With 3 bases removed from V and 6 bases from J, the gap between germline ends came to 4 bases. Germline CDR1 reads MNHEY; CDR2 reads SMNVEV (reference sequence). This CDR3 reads CASSFVDTQYF. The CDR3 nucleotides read TGTGCCAGCAGTTTTGTCGATACGCAGTATTTT.

The CDR3 DNA reads as TGTGCCAGCAGCCCCGGGCGCTTCTACGAGCAGTACTTC. The encoded protein is CASSPGRFYEQYF. The chain combines TRBV7-2 with TRBJ2-7, with D unclear. Germline V gene sequence: CDR1 SGHTA, CDR2 FQGNSA. The CDR3 totals 13 residues. Trimming left V 5 bases short and J 3 bases short, with 11 bases between.

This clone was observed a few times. Here the CDR3 reads CASSLVRGGNSPLHF. The CDR3, as DNA: TGCGCCAGCAGCTTGGTCAGAGGGGGTAATTCACCCCTCCACTTT. The J gene is TRBJ1-6, the V gene TRBV5-1; D possibly corresponds to TRBD1 (6 bases). With 0 bases removed from V and 6 bases from J, the gap between germline ends came to 10 bases. CDR1 is SGHRS, CDR2 YFSETQ, per germline. This CDR3 region has 15 residues.

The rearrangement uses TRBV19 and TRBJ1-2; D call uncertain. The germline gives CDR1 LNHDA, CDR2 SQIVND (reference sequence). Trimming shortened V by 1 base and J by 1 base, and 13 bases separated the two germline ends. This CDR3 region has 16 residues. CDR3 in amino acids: CASSIAGSLINYGYTF. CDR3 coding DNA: TGTGCCAGTAGTATAGCGGGCAGCTTAATTAACTATGGCTACACCTTC.

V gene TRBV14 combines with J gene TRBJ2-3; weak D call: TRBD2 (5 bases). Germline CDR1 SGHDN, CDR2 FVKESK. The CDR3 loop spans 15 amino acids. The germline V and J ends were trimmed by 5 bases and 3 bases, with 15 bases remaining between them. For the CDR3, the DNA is TGTGCCAGCAGCTCGGCTTGGAGGCCGACAGATACGCAGTATTTT. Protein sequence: CASSSAWRPTDTQYF.

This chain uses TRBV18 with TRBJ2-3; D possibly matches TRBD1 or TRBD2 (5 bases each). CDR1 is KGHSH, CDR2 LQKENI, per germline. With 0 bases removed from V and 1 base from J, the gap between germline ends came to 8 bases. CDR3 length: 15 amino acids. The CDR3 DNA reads TGTGCCAGCTCACCACCCGGGGCGGGCACAGATACGCAGTATTTT. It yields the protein CASSPPGAGTDTQYF.

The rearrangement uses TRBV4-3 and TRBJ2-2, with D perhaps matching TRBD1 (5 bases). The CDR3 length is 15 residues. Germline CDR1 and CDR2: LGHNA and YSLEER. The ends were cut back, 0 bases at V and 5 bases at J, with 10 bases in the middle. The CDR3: CASSQEGVRTGELFF. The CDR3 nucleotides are TGCGCCAGCAGCCAAGAAGGGGTTCGGACCGGGGAGCTGTTTTTT.

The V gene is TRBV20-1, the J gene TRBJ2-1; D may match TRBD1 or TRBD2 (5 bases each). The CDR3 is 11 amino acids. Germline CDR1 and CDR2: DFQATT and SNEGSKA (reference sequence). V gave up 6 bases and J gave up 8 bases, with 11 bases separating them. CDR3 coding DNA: TGCAGTGCGAGACCGGGACATGAGCAGTTCTTC. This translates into CSARPGHEQFF.

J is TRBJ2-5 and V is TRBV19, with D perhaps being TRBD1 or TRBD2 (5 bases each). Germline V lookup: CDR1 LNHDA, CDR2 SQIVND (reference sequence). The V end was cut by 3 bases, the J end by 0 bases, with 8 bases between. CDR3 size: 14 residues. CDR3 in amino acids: CASSIRGYQETQYF. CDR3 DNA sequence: TGTGCCAGTAGTATTCGGGGCTACCAAGAGACCCAGTACTTC. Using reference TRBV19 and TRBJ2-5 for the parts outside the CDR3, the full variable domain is DGGITQSPKYLFRKEGQNVTLSCEQNLNHDAMYWYRQDPGQGLRLIYYSQIVNDFQKGDIAEGYSVSREKKESFPLTVTSAQKNPTAFYLCASSIRGYQETQYFGPGTRLLVL.

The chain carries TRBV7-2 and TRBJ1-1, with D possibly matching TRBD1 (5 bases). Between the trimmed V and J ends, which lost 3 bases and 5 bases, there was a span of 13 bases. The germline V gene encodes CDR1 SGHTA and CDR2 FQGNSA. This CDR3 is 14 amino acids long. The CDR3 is CASSFYEGRTEAFF. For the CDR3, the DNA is TGTGCCAGCAGCTTTTATGAGGGACGGACTGAAGCTTTCTTT.